Below, 17 T cell receptor beta chains from the same sample are listed, as sequenced in a study of T cell clonality in common variable immunodeficiency. Generated by immunoSEQ multiplex PCR, the TCRdb table keeps only in-frame clones and is missing some. This sample carries some 50,000 clones, none of them present only once. Material: peripheral blood mononuclear cells. The receptors come from a person between 18 and 75 years old in good health.

On this clone: The CDR3 is cut off 3 residues early in the read; its end comes from the germline J gene. The chain combines TRBV2 with TRBJ1-1; 7 bases are a match to TRBD1. Germline trimming cut 1 base from V and 5 bases from J; bases unmatched to any gene: 4. The CDR3 totals 14 residues. Germline CDR1 and CDR2: SNHLY and FYNNEI. The CDR3 bases that were read are TGTGCCAGCAGTGAAGGGAGGGGGCGAACTGAA. It specifies CASSEGRGRTE. The CDR3 reads in full as CASSEGRGRTEAFF.

This clone was picked up many times. Coverage ceases 3 residues before the CDR3 finishes, and the germline J gene fills in the end. The rearrangement uses TRBV2 and TRBJ1-5; D call uncertain. CDR1 is SNHLY and CDR2 is FYNNEI in the germline V gene. The germline V and J ends were trimmed by 5 bases and 0 bases, with 8 bases remaining between them. The CDR3 is 14 residues long. CDR3 in amino acids: CASSRSNSNQPQHF. CDR3 bases read: TGTGCCAGCAGTCGCAGTAATAGCAATCAGCCC.

In this sample, this clone turned up many times. With the read ending 3 residues before the CDR3 end, the germline J gene is used to fill in that end. The V gene is TRBV29-1, the J gene TRBJ2-2; D may be TRBD2 (6 bases). CDR3 size: 15 residues. Trimming cost V 7 bases and J 7 bases, with 22 bases left between them. Germline V lookup: CDR1 SQVTM, CDR2 ANQGSEA. The covered CDR3 bases are TGCAGCGCGAAATTGACCGGGACTGCCCTCGGGGAG. Amino acids: CSAKLTGTALGE. The CDR3 as a whole reads CSAKLTGTALGELFF.

This clone occurred many times. Sequencing ends 3 residues short of the CDR3 end; the germline J gene provides the rest. Other DNA sequences in this sample translate to the same CDR3. The chain couples TRBV19 to TRBJ2-7, with D uncertain. The germline V and J ends were trimmed by 1 base and 0 bases, with 10 bases remaining between them. The CDR3 consists of 15 residues. CDR1 and CDR2 from the germline V gene are LNHDA and SQIVND (reference sequence). The CDR3 loop is CASSIGPGSSYEQYF. The CDR3 DNA, read in part, is TGTGCCAGTAGTATAGGGCCAGGTAGCTCCTACGAG.

This clone occurred many times. The read comes to an end 3 residues before the CDR3 does, leaving the germline J gene to fill in the end. The gene calls are TRBV2 and TRBJ2-2; TRBD2 agrees at 8 bases. Germline CDR1 and CDR2: SNHLY and FYNNEI. Trimming cost V 8 bases and J 3 bases; bases outside gene matches: 5. The CDR3 has 14 residues. CDR3 in amino acids: CASWRGEDTGELFF. CDR3 bases read: TGTGCCAGCTGGCGGGGGGAAGACACCGGGGAG.

This clone showed up many times. The read ends 3 residues shy of where the CDR3 ends; the end is completed using the germline J gene. The chain couples TRBV5-1 to TRBJ1-2; 9 nucleotides align to TRBD1. Germline values: CDR1 SGHRS, CDR2 YFSETQ. V was clipped by 5 bases and J by 3 bases; unmatched bases: 2. The CDR3 is 13 residues long. The CDR3 here is CASSTGGDYGYTF. Incomplete CDR3 DNA: TGCGCCAGCAGTACAGGGGGCGACTATGGC.

This clone was counted at least ten times. The read ends 3 residues early relative to the CDR3; the germline J gene fills the gap. This chain uses TRBV4-1 with TRBJ2-7, with 8 bases that match TRBD1. J gave up 3 bases and V 4 bases, and 2 bases lay outside the gene matches. This CDR3 has 13 amino acids. Germline CDR1 reads MGHRA; CDR2 reads YSYEKL. The CDR3 loop reads CASSLGQGYEQYF. The covered CDR3 bases are TGCGCCAGCAGCCTAGGACAGGGCTACGAG.

The sample holds many counts of this clone. Read sequence stops 3 residues before the CDR3 end, and the germline J gene provides the missing end. This chain joins TRBV9 and TRBJ2-7, with 9 bases matching TRBD2. The CDR3 sequence is 16 residues long. Germline lookup yields CDR1 SGDLS and CDR2 YYNGEE. The ends lost 0 bases at V and 5 bases at J; junction bases unmatched: 9. CDR3 region: CASSVGGGGALDEQYF. CDR3 DNA (partial): TGTGCCAGCAGCGTAGGGGGCGGGGGGGCCTTGGACGAG.

On this clone itself: The CDR3 extends 3 residues past the end of the read, so its final part is completed from the germline J gene. The chain links TRBV5-1 to TRBJ2-7; possible D gene TRBD1, 5 bases. The germline gives CDR1 SGHRS, CDR2 YFSETQ. With 0 bases removed from V and 3 bases from J, the gap between germline ends came to 13 bases. This CDR3 region has 15 residues. CDR3 loop: CASSLVSGRDYEQYF. The CDR3 DNA, read in part, is TGCGCCAGCAGCTTGGTGTCGGGCAGGGACTACGAG.

This clone appeared many times. The DNA ends 3 residues before the CDR3 does, and the rest of the CDR3 is filled in from the germline J gene. The chain combines TRBV7-2 with TRBJ1-2; 9 bases map to TRBD1. The ends lost 4 bases at V and 7 bases at J; junction bases unmatched: 4. There are 13 residues in the CDR3. CDR1 is SGHTA and CDR2 is FQGNSA in the germline V gene. The DNA read from the CDR3 is TGTGCCAGCAGCTGGGACAGGGTCATTGGC. It specifies CASSWDRVIG. In full, the CDR3 is CASSWDRVIGYTF.

Turning to this clone: The CDR3 end lies 3 residues beyond the end of the read and is filled in from the germline J gene. The rearrangement joins TRBV13 to TRBJ1-1; TRBD1 aligns across 10 bases. The length of the CDR3 is 15 residues. Germline CDR1 reads PRHDT; CDR2 reads FYEKMQ (reference sequence). The covered CDR3 bases are TGTGCCAGCAGCCCGGACGGACAGGGGGGAGTGGAA. Its translation is CASSPDGQGGVE. The full CDR3 reads CASSPDGQGGVEAFF.

This clone was picked up a small number of times. The read terminates 3 residues ahead of where the CDR3 ends, so the germline J gene completes it. The V call is TRBV7-9, the J call TRBJ1-1; D is possibly TRBD1 (5 bases). The germline V gene has CDR1 SEHNR and CDR2 FQNEAQ (reference sequence). V lost 4 bases to trimming and J lost 4 bases, with 13 bases between them. This CDR3 has 14 residues. This CDR3 is CASSSPWGGTEAFF. The DNA read from the CDR3 is TGTGCCAGCAGCTCACCATGGGGGGGCACTGAA.

This clone was picked up many times. Read coverage stops 3 residues before the CDR3 terminus; the germline J gene supplies the remainder. The chain has TRBV20-1 and TRBJ1-6, with TRBD1 as a possible D gene (5 bases). Trimming stripped 1 base from V and 10 bases from J, with 14 bases between. Germline CDR1 and CDR2: DFQATT and SNEGSKA (reference sequence). There are 14 residues in the CDR3. CDR3 region: CSARVAGSRSPLHF. The covered CDR3 bases are TGCAGTGCTAGAGTAGCAGGGTCACGGTCACCC.

This clone appeared many times. The sequenced fragment ends 3 residues before the CDR3 boundary, so the rest is inferred from the germline J gene. This chain joins TRBV7-8 and TRBJ2-7; 9 bases map to TRBD1. Germline V gene lookup returns CDR1 SGHVS and CDR2 FQNEAQ. Trimming at V came to 1 base and at J to 2 bases, leaving 6 bases not matched to a gene. CDR3 size: 16 residues. The CDR3 region is CASSLGLNRGPYEQYF. The sequenced CDR3 bases are TGTGCCAGCAGCTTAGGTTTGAACAGGGGGCCCTACGAG.

This clone was seen at least ten times. The missing CDR3 end, 3 residues past where the read stops, is filled in from the germline J gene. The chain couples TRBV19 to TRBJ2-3; D is ambiguous. CDR1 and CDR2 from the germline V gene are LNHDA and SQIVND (reference sequence). With 5 bases removed from V and 7 bases from J, the gap between germline ends came to 13 bases. This CDR3 comprises 13 residues. The CDR3 sequence: CASSEPLTYTQYF. The covered CDR3 bases are TGTGCCAGTAGTGAGCCCTTAACCTATACG.

This clone was seen more than once but under ten times. Sequencing ends 3 residues short of the CDR3 end; the germline J gene provides the rest. V and J are TRBV5-1 and TRBJ2-1; a possible D gene is TRBD1 (6 bases). Per germline, CDR1 SGHRS and CDR2 YFSETQ. This CDR3 has 15 amino acids. Deletions cut 3 bases from V and 3 bases from J, with 13 bases between. The covered CDR3 bases are TGCGCCAGCAGCTCGGCGGCGACAGGCTACAATGAG. It yields the protein CASSSAATGYNE. Given in full, the CDR3 is CASSSAATGYNEQFF.

This clone has ten or more counts. The read ends 3 residues before the CDR3 terminus; that terminus is restored from the germline J gene. The chain employs TRBV11-3 and TRBJ2-1, with D possibly matching TRBD2 (7 bases). Germline CDR1 SGHNT, CDR2 YENEEA. CDR3 length: 15 residues. Trimming pared 5 bases from V and 8 bases from J, leaving 19 bases between. This CDR3 reads CASSPLGGGRDEQFF. CDR3 DNA (partial): TGTGCCAGCAGCCCTTTAGGGGGGGGGCGCGATGAG.